This T cell receptor (beta chain) was retrieved from a study of T-cell memory formation after mild COVID-19. Findings and limits, study-wide: A second wave expanding day 15 to 37 was CD4+-biased; contracting clones were balanced.

V was shortened by 6 bases and J by 5 bases, with 14 bases between the two germline ends. This CDR3 has 14 amino acids. TCRdb itself ran the 5' RACE reads through MiXCR, one entry per CDR3 protein. Of 200,000 to 250,000 distinct CDR3 sequences in the sample, 15% are singletons; the top ten hold under 2.5%. Of note for this clonotype: Its antigen is still unknown.

The material sequenced was PBMCs or a T cell subset sorted from them (not recorded which). The sequence derives from an adult woman who had mild COVID-19 (a few samples of this study predate the infection). Cell type and time point are not known. The rearrangement joins TRBV12-3 or TRBV12-4 to TRBJ1-3, with D maybe TRBD1 (6 bases). CDR3 protein: CASRPQGTRNTIYF. CDR3 DNA: TGTGCCAGCAGACCTCAGGGGACGAGAAACACCATATATTTT.